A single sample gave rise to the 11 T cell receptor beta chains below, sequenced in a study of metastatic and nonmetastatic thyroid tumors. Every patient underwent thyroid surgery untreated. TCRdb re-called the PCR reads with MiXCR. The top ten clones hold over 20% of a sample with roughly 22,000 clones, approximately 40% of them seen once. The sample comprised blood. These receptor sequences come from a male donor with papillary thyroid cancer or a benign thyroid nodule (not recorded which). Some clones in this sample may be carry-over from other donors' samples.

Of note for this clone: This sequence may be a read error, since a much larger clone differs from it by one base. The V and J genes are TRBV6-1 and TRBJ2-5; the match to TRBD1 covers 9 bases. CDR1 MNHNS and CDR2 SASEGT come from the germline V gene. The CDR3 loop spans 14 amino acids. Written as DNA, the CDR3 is TGTGCCAGCATGGGACAGGGTAACAAAGAGGCCCAGTACTTC. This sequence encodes CASMGQGNKEAQYF.

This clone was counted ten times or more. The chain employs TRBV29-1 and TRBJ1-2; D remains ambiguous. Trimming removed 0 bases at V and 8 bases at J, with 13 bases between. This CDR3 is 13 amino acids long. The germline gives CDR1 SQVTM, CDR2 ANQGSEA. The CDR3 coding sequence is TGCAGCGTTGAAGATCGTAGGGTTAACGGCTACACCTTC. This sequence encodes CSVEDRRVNGYTF.

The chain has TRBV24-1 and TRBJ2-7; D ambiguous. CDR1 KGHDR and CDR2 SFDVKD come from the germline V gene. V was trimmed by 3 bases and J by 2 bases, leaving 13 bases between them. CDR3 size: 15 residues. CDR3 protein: CATSDRSDPTYEQYF. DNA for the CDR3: TGTGCCACCAGTGATCGCAGCGATCCCACCTACGAGCAGTACTTC.

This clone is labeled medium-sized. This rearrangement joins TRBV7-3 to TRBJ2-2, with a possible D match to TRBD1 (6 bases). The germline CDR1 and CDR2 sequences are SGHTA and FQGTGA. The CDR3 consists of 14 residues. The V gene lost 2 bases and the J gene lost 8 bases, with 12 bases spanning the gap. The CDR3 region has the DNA TGTGCCAGCAGCTTACTTACAGGGTCGGGGGAGCTGTTTTTT. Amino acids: CASSLLTGSGELFF.

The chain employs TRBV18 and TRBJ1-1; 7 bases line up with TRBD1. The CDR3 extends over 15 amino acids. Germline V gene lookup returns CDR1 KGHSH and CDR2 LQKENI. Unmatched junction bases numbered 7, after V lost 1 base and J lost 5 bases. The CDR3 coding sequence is TGTGCCAGCTCACCACAGCCAGGGGGGCAGACTGAAGCTTTCTTT. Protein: CASSPQPGGQTEAFF.

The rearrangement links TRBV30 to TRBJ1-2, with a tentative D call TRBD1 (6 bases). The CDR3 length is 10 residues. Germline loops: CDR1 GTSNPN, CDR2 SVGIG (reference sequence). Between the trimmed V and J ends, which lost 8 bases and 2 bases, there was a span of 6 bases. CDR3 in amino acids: CAQGNYGYTF. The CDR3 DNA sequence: TGTGCCCAGGGGAACTATGGCTACACCTTC.

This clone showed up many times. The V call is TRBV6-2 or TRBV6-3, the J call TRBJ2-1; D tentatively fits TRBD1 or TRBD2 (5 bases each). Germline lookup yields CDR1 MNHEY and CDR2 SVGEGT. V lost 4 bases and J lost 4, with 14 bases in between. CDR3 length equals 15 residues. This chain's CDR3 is CASSSGRRVYNEQFF. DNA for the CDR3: TGTGCCAGCAGTTCGGGACGGCGGGTTTACAATGAGCAGTTCTTC.

CDR3 sequence: CASSESEITEAFF. DNA for the CDR3: TGTGCCAGCAGTGAATCGGAGATTACTGAAGCTTTCTTT. The chain has TRBV25-1 and TRBJ1-1; no clear D gene. This CDR3 comprises 13 residues. V gave up 1 base and J gave up 5 bases, with 8 bases separating them. From germline, CDR1 is MGHDK and CDR2 SYGVNS.

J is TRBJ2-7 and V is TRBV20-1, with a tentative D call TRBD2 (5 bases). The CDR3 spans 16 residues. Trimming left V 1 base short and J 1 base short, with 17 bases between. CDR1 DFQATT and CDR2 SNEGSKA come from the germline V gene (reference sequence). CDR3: CSARGPGVGPSYEQYF. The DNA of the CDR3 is TGCAGTGCTAGAGGTCCCGGGGTAGGTCCTTCCTACGAGCAGTACTTC.

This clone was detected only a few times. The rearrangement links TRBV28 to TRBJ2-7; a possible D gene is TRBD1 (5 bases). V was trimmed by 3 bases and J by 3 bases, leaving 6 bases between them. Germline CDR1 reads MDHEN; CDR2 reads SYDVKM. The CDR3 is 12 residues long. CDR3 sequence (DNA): TGTGCCAGCAGTTTCCAGGGCTACGAGCAGTACTTC. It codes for CASSFQGYEQYF.

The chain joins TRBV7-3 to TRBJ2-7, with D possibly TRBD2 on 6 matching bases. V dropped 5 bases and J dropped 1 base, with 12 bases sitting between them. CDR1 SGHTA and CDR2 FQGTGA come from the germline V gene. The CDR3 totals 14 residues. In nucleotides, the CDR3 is TGTGCCAGCAGCCCCCTTGGGGGGTCCTACGAGCAGTACTTC. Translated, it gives CASSPLGGSYEQYF.